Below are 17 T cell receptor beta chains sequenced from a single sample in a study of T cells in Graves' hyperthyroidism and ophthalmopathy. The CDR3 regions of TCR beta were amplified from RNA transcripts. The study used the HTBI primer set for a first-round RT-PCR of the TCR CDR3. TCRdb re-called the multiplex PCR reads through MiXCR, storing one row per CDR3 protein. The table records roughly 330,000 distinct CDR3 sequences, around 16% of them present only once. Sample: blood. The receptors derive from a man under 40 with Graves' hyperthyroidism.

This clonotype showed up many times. CDR3 amino acids: CASSQDLGYGYTF. The CDR3 DNA is TGTGCCAGCAGCCAAGATTTAGGATATGGCTACACCTTC. The genes are TRBV3-1 and TRBJ1-2; no definite D call. Germline CDR1 LGHDT, CDR2 YNNKEL (reference sequence). The V end was cut by 0 bases, the J end by 5 bases, with 7 bases between. This CDR3 is 13 amino acids long.

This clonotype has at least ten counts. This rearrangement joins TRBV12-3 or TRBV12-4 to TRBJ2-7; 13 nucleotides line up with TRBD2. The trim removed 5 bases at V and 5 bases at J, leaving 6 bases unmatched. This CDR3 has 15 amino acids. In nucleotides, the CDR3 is TGTGCCAGCAGTCGCCGGACTAGCGGGAGTGACGAGCAGTACTTC. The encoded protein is CASSRRTSGSDEQYF.

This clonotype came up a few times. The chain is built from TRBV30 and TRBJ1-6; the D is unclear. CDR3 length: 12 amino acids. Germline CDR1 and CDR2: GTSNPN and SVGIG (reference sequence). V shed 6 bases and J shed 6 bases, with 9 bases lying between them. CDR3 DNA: TGTGCCTGTGGACGGGGTAATTCACCCCTCCACTTT. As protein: CACGRGNSPLHF.

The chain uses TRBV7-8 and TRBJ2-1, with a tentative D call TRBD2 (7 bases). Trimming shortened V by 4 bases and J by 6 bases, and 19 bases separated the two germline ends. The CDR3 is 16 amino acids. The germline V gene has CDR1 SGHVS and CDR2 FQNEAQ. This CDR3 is CASSSGGGGFSNEQFF. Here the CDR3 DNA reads TGTGCCAGCAGCTCGGGGGGAGGGGGTTTCAGCAATGAGCAGTTCTTC.

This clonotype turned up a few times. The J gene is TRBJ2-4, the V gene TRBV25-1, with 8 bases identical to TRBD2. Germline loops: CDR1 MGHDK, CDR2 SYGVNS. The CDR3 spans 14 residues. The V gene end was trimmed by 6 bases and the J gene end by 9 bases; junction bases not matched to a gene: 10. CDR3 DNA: TGTGCCAGCAGCCTCGGGACTAGTATGGGCATTCAGTACTTC. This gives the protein CASSLGTSMGIQYF.

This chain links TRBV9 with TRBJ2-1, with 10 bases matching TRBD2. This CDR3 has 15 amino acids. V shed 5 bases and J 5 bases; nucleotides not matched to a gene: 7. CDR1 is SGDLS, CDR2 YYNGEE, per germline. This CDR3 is CASSVSGRANNEQFF. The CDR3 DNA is TGTGCCAGCAGTGTCAGCGGGAGGGCAAACAATGAGCAGTTCTTC.

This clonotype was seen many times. CDR3 in DNA: TGCGCCAGCAGCCAGGTCGGGGTCCGCTATGGCTACACCTTC. Protein product: CASSQVGVRYGYTF. J is TRBJ1-2 and V is TRBV4-1; D is uncertain. Germline CDR1 and CDR2: MGHRA and YSYEKL. CDR3 length: 14 residues. Trimming took 3 bases from V and 4 from J, leaving 12 bases between them.

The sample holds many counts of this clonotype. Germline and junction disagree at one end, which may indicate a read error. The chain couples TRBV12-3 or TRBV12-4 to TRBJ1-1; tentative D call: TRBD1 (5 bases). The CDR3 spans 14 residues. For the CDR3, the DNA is TGTGCCAGCAGCTTAGGTGGGGGTACCACTGAAGCTTTCTTT. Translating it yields CASSLGGGTTEAFF.

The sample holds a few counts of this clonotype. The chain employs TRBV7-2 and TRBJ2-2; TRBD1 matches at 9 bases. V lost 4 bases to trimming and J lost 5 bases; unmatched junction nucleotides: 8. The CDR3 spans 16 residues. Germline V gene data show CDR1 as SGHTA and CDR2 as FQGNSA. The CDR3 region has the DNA TGTGCCAGCAGCTCCCCAAGGACAGGGGTGACCGGGGAGCTGTTTTTT. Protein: CASSSPRTGVTGELFF.

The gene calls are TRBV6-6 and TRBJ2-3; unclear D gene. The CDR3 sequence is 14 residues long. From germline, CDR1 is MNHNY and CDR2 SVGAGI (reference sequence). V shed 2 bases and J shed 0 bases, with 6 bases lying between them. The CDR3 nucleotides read TGTGCCAGCAGTTACCGTGGCAGCACAGATACGCAGTATTTT. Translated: CASSYRGSTDTQYF.

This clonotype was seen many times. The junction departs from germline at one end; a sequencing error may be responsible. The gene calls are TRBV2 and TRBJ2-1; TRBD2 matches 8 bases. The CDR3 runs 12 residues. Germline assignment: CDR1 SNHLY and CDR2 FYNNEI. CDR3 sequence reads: CASREAGVEQFF. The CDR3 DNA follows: TGTGCCAGCAGGGAAGCGGGAGTCGAGCAGTTCTTC.

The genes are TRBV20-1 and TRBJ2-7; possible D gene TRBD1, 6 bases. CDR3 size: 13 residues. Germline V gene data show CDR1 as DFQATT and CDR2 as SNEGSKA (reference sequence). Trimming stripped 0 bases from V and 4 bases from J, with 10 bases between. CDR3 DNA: TGCAGTGCTAGAGACGGGACACGGTACGAGCAGTACTTC. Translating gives CSARDGTRYEQYF.

The CDR3 is CASSFTGGEDEKLFF. The CDR3 DNA sequence: TGCGCCAGCAGCTTTACCGGGGGTGAGGATGAAAAACTGTTTTTT. This chain uses TRBV5-1 with TRBJ1-4, with a possible D match to TRBD1 (5 bases). CDR3 size: 15 residues. The germline V and J ends were trimmed by 2 bases and 6 bases, with 14 bases remaining between them. Germline CDR1 SGHRS, CDR2 YFSETQ.

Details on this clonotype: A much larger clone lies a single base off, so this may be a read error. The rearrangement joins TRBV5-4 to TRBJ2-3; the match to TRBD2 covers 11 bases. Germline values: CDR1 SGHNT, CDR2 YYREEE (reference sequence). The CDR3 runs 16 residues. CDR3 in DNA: TGTGCCAGCAGCGCCAAACTAGCGGGAGTGACAGATACGCGGTATTTT. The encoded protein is CASSAKLAGVTDTRYF.

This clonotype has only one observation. DNA for the CDR3: TGCGCCAGCAGCTGGCAGGGGAGTCCGACTGAAGCTTTCTTT. Encoded protein: CASSWQGSPTEAFF. The V call is TRBV5-1, the J call TRBJ1-1, with D possibly TRBD1 on 6 matching bases. The CDR3 has 14 amino acids. With 3 bases removed from V and 5 bases from J, the gap between germline ends came to 14 bases. Germline CDR1 reads SGHRS; CDR2 reads YFSETQ.

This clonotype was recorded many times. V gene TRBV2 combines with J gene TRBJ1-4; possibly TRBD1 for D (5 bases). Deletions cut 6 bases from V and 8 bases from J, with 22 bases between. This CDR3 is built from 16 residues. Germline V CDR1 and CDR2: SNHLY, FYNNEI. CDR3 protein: CASRERTPLRGEKLFF. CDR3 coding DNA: TGTGCCAGCAGGGAGAGGACACCTCTTCGGGGGGAAAAACTGTTTTTT.

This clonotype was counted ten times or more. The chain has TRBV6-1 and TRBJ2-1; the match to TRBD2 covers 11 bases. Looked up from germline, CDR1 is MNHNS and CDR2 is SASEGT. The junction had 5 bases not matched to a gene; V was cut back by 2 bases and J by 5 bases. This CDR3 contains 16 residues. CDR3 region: CASSEQTSGKHNEQFF. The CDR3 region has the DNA TGTGCCAGCAGTGAACAGACTAGCGGGAAACACAATGAGCAGTTCTTC.